Following are 25 T cell receptor beta chains from one sample sequenced in a study of PD-L1 blockade in urothelial cancer listed by TCRdb under 2017. Receptors were amplified or captured by the immunoSEQ multiplex PCR assay. The table comes from immuneACCESS by way of TCRdb, which keeps in-frame sequences with V and J called. Part of the clones is missing from these tables; in studies checked, under half for an unresolved V gene and the rest for unknown reasons. Counted in this sample were about 100,000 clones; approximately 90% of them appeared once. The top ten hold around 0.92% of the sample. Sequenced material: PBMCs, taken around atezolizumab (anti-PD-L1) treatment. These receptor sequences come from a woman aged 80 or over with urothelial cancer.

The chain couples TRBV18 to TRBJ2-7; 8 bases map to TRBD2. CDR1 and CDR2 (germline): KGHSH, LQKENI. CDR3 size: 14 residues. V lost 7 bases, J lost 7 bases, and 12 bases stayed unmatched. CDR3 loop: CASLHGSGSDEQYF. CDR3 coding DNA: TGTGCCAGCTTACACGGGAGCGGGAGTGATGAGCAGTACTTC.

The V gene is TRBV28, the J gene TRBJ1-4, with 7 bases matching TRBD1. Germline CDR1 MDHEN, CDR2 SYDVKM. With 5 bases clipped from V and 3 bases from J, the junction kept 6 bases outside the gene matches. The CDR3 runs 15 residues. CDR3 DNA: TGTGCCAGCAGTGCCACAGGGGCGGCTAATGAAAAACTGTTTTTT. Translated: CASSATGAANEKLFF.

CDR3 DNA sequence: TGTGCCAGCAGCAAACGACAGGGGAGCTCCTACAATGAGCAGTTCTTC. Its protein is CASSKRQGSSYNEQFF. The chain joins TRBV5-8 to TRBJ2-1; TRBD1 matches at 8 bases. The V segment lost 4 bases and the J segment 0 bases; nucleotides outside the gene matches: 6. Germline V gene data show CDR1 as SGHTS and CDR2 as YDEGEE. The CDR3 runs 16 residues. Supplemented by reference TRBV5-8 and TRBJ2-1, the full variable domain reads EAGVTQSPTHLIKTRGQQATLRCSPISGHTSVYWYQQALGLGLQFLLWYDEGEERNRGNFPPRFSGRQFPNYSSELNVNALELEDSALYLCASSKRQGSSYNEQFFGPGTRLTVL.

The chain is built from TRBV28 and TRBJ1-4; perhaps TRBD1 as D (5 bases). The CDR3 contains 15 residues. The V end was cut by 5 bases, the J end by 7 bases, with 17 bases between. From germline, CDR1 is MDHEN and CDR2 SYDVKM. CDR3 amino acids: CASSQIPPGGEKLFF. The CDR3 DNA reads TGTGCCAGCAGTCAAATCCCCCCGGGGGGTGAAAAACTGTTTTTT.

V gene TRBV4-1 combines with J gene TRBJ1-1; no definite D call. The CDR3 length is 14 residues. V lost 3 bases and J 0 bases, leaving 8 bases between the germline ends. Looked up from germline, CDR1 is MGHRA and CDR2 is YSYEKL. The CDR3: CASSHHTLNTEAFF. The CDR3 coding sequence is TGCGCCAGCAGCCACCACACACTGAACACTGAAGCTTTCTTT.

This chain uses TRBV6-1 with TRBJ2-7; no reliable D call. The CDR3 runs 15 residues. Trimming removed 2 bases from V and 0 bases from J, with 11 bases in between. Germline V gene lookup returns CDR1 MNHNS and CDR2 SASEGT. CDR3 DNA: TGTGCCAGCAGTGAATCCGGTTTTAGCTCCTACGAGCAGTACTTC. The encoded protein is CASSESGFSSYEQYF.

The genes are TRBV30 and TRBJ2-3, with D perhaps matching TRBD2 (6 bases). The CDR3 is 15 residues long. V lost 5 bases and J 0 bases, leaving 15 bases between the germline ends. Germline-derived CDR1 and CDR2 are GTSNPN and SVGIG (reference sequence). The CDR3 reads CAWAGLAASTDTQYF. The CDR3 coding sequence is TGTGCCTGGGCTGGTTTAGCGGCTAGCACAGATACGCAGTATTTT.

This chain links TRBV7-7 with TRBJ2-7; 8 bases match TRBD1. V lost 1 base to trimming and J lost 1 base; unmatched junction nucleotides: 0. CDR1 SSHAT and CDR2 FNYEAQ come from the germline V gene (reference sequence). This CDR3 is built from 14 residues. CDR3 DNA sequence: TGTGCCAGCAGCTTAGGGGACAGGTCCTACGAGCAGTACTTC. It encodes CASSLGDRSYEQYF.

The J gene is TRBJ2-7, the V gene TRBV28; the match to TRBD1 covers 7 bases. Per germline, CDR1 MDHEN and CDR2 SYDVKM. With 5 bases clipped from V and 2 bases from J, the junction kept 12 bases outside the gene matches. The CDR3 totals 16 residues. The DNA for the CDR3 is TGTGCCAGCAGTGGGACAGTGAAAAGAATTACCTACGAGCAGTACTTC. It codes for CASSGTVKRITYEQYF.

The chain recombines TRBV5-1 with TRBJ1-2, with 7 bases fitting TRBD1. Germline loops: CDR1 SGHRS, CDR2 YFSETQ. V trimming: 4 bases; J trimming: 4 bases; junction bases outside the gene matches: 4. The CDR3 is made up of 13 amino acids. CDR3 amino acids: CASSRDSSYGYTF. The DNA for the CDR3 is TGCGCCAGCAGCCGGGACAGCAGCTATGGCTACACCTTC.

J is TRBJ1-1 and V is TRBV7-9; TRBD1 aligns across 7 bases. Germline CDR1 is SEHNR and CDR2 is FQNEAQ (reference sequence). The CDR3 runs 14 residues. Trimming took 5 bases from V and 1 from J; bases not matched to a gene: 4. The CDR3 DNA reads TGTGCCAGCAGCCCTGGGACAGCGAACACTGAAGCTTTCTTT. It specifies CASSPGTANTEAFF.

The rearrangement joins TRBV5-1 to TRBJ2-7, with 15 bases identical to TRBD2. Germline CDR1 is SGHRS and CDR2 is YFSETQ. The CDR3 runs to 18 residues. Trimming at V came to 4 bases and at J to 4 bases, leaving 12 bases not matched to a gene. The DNA for the CDR3 is TGCGCCAGCAGCATCAAGGGACTAGCGGGAGGAACGCGATACGAGCAGTACTTC. This sequence encodes CASSIKGLAGGTRYEQYF. The variable domain in full, with the rest retrieved from reference TRBV5-1 and TRBJ2-7, is KAGVTQTPRYLIKTRGQQVTLSCSPISGHRSVSWYQQTPGQGLQFLFEYFSETQRNKGNFPGRFSGRQFSNSRSEMNVSTLELGDSALYLCASSIKGLAGGTRYEQYFGPGTRLTVT.

This chain uses TRBV6-5 with TRBJ1-1, with 8 bases identical to TRBD1. The CDR3 is 13 amino acids. The germline V gene has CDR1 MNHEY and CDR2 SVGAGI. Unmatched junction bases numbered 2, after V lost 5 bases and J lost 3 bases. The CDR3 is CASSPTGDTEAFF. CDR3 bases: TGTGCCAGCAGTCCGACAGGGGACACTGAAGCTTTCTTT.

V gene TRBV6-1 combines with J gene TRBJ1-4; tentative D call: TRBD1 (6 bases). With 5 bases removed from V and 8 bases from J, the gap between germline ends came to 15 bases. Germline-derived CDR1 and CDR2 are MNHNS and SASEGT. This CDR3 region has 14 residues. CDR3 nucleotides: TGTGCCAGCAGTTTCCCGACAGGAGTGGAAAAACTGTTTTTT. This gives the protein CASSFPTGVEKLFF.

This chain links TRBV29-1 with TRBJ2-1; 9 bases line up with TRBD2. This CDR3 is built from 13 residues. The V and J ends lost 7 bases and 8 bases, in that order; junction bases with no gene match: 9. CDR1 and CDR2 (germline): SQVTM, ANQGSEA. This chain's CDR3 is CSASGIRTDEQFF. Written as DNA, the CDR3 is TGCAGCGCTAGCGGGATACGGACGGATGAGCAGTTCTTC.

V and J are TRBV6-6 and TRBJ1-4; TRBD1 might be the D (6 bases). The V gene's germline CDR1 is MNHNY and CDR2 SVGAGI (reference sequence). The CDR3 runs 14 residues. V was clipped by 7 bases and J by 7 bases, with 16 bases between them. As DNA, the CDR3 is TGTGCCAGCAAGGGGGTGGGGGTGAGTGAAAAACTGTTTTTT. It codes for CASKGVGVSEKLFF.

The J gene is TRBJ2-7, the V gene TRBV18, with 9 positions matching TRBD1. Germline loops: CDR1 KGHSH, CDR2 LQKENI. The V gene end was trimmed by 2 bases and the J gene end by 4 bases; junction bases not matched to a gene: 6. CDR3 length: 15 amino acids. The CDR3 loop is CASSPGGTGKYEQYF. The DNA of the CDR3 is TGTGCCAGCTCACCAGGGGGGACAGGGAAATACGAGCAGTACTTC.

The gene calls are TRBV28 and TRBJ2-7; 7 nucleotides line up with TRBD1. The CDR3 extends over 16 amino acids. The ends lost 3 bases at V and 1 base at J; junction bases unmatched: 9. The germline CDR1 and CDR2 sequences are MDHEN and SYDVKM. The CDR3 protein is CASSFLTGPKSYEQYF. In DNA form, the CDR3 reads TGTGCCAGCAGTTTCCTGACAGGGCCGAAATCCTACGAGCAGTACTTC.

V and J are TRBV6-6 and TRBJ2-7, with no clear D. Trimming took 2 bases from V and 0 from J, leaving 11 bases between them. The CDR3 runs 15 residues. In germline, CDR1 is MNHNY, CDR2 SVGAGI (reference sequence). CDR3 bases: TGTGCCAGCAGTTACGGCCAGGTTAGCTCCTACGAGCAGTACTTC. Translated, it gives CASSYGQVSSYEQYF.

This clone was observed once. The chain carries TRBV5-1 and TRBJ2-5; 7 nucleotides agree with TRBD1. Germline-derived CDR1 and CDR2 are SGHRS and YFSETQ. J gave up 5 bases and V 3 bases, and 10 bases lay outside the gene matches. The CDR3 spans 15 residues. The CDR3 reads CASSSSGTEAETQYF. As DNA, the CDR3 is TGCGCCAGCAGCTCTTCCGGGACAGAGGCGGAGACCCAGTACTTC.

V and J are TRBV27 and TRBJ1-3, with D possibly matching TRBD1 (6 bases). CDR1 is MNHEY, CDR2 SMNVEV, per germline (reference sequence). The CDR3 extends over 14 amino acids. V lost 8 bases, J lost 0 bases, and 11 bases lay in between. CDR3 DNA: TGTGCCAGCCGAGGGGGAATCTCTGGAAACACCATATATTTT. Translated, it gives CASRGGISGNTIYF.

This rearrangement joins TRBV28 to TRBJ1-2; TRBD1 matches at 8 bases. Germline V lookup: CDR1 MDHEN, CDR2 SYDVKM. The V segment lost 6 bases and the J segment 6 bases; nucleotides outside the gene matches: 3. The CDR3 runs to 12 residues. CDR3 protein: CASRQDRDGYTF. The CDR3 region has the DNA TGTGCCAGCAGACAGGACAGGGATGGCTACACCTTC.

The chain carries TRBV7-2 and TRBJ1-2; D gene ambiguous. V was trimmed by 7 bases and J by 11 bases, leaving 17 bases between them. Germline lookup yields CDR1 SGHTA and CDR2 FQGNSA. The CDR3 loop spans 12 amino acids. Here the CDR3 reads CASTPDFGPYTF. In DNA, the CDR3 is TGTGCCAGCACCCCGGACTTCGGCCCGTACACCTTC.

Only a few counts were recorded for this clone. The chain uses TRBV28 and TRBJ1-5; 8 nucleotides line up with TRBD1. The CDR3 spans 16 residues. Germline loops: CDR1 MDHEN, CDR2 SYDVKM. Germline trimming cut 6 bases from V and 3 bases from J; bases unmatched to any gene: 10. CDR3 in amino acids: CASRTGETILNQPQHF. In DNA form, the CDR3 reads TGTGCCAGCAGGACAGGGGAAACAATCCTCAATCAGCCCCAGCATTTT.

This rearrangement joins TRBV11-2 to TRBJ2-7, with 7 bases identical to TRBD2. Germline CDR1 reads SGHAT; CDR2 reads FQNNGV. The CDR3 is made up of 16 amino acids. V was clipped by 1 base and J by 2 bases; unmatched bases: 8. CDR3 DNA: TGTGCCAGCAGCTTAGGTGCTAGCGGTTCGACCTACGAGCAGTACTTC. This sequence encodes CASSLGASGSTYEQYF.